The 32 T cell receptor beta chains given below trace back to one sample, sequenced in a study of blood T cell repertoires in COVID-19. Generated by immunoSEQ multiplex PCR, the TCRdb table keeps only in-frame clones and is missing some. The sample shows 100,000 to 110,000 clones, about nine tenths of them seen only once. The source material was peripheral blood. The receptors originated from a man in his fifties or sixties with active COVID-19.

The rearrangement uses TRBV2 and TRBJ1-4, with 8 bases fitting TRBD1. Germline loops: CDR1 SNHLY, CDR2 FYNNEI. Trimming took 7 bases from V and 5 from J; bases not matched to a gene: 9. CDR3 size: 15 residues. As DNA, the CDR3 is TGTGCCAGCATACGACAGGGGAGGGTCAATGAAAAACTGTTTTTT. It encodes CASIRQGRVNEKLFF. Full variable domain (rest looked up from reference TRBV2 and TRBJ1-4): EPEVTQTPSHQVTQMGQEVILRCVPISNHLYFYWYRQILGQKVEFLVSFYNNEISEKSEIFDDQFSVERPDGSNFTLKIRSTKLEDSAMYFCASIRQGRVNEKLFFGSGTQLSVL.

The CDR3 loop is CSASRTGQETQYF. The CDR3, as DNA: TGCAGTGCTAGTAGGACAGGCCAAGAGACCCAGTACTTC. The chain has TRBV20-1 and TRBJ2-5, with TRBD1 matching 7 bases. This CDR3 region has 13 residues. V gave up 3 bases and J gave up 1 base; unmatched junction bases: 2. Germline lookup yields CDR1 DFQATT and CDR2 SNEGSKA (reference sequence).

The J gene is TRBJ1-3, the V gene TRBV7-8; D is unclear. This CDR3 contains 15 residues. The germline V and J ends were trimmed by 3 bases and 0 bases, with 9 bases remaining between them. Germline V gene lookup returns CDR1 SGHVS and CDR2 FQNEAQ. CDR3 amino acids: CASSFARSSGNTIYF. The CDR3 nucleotides are TGTGCCAGCAGCTTCGCCAGGTCCTCTGGAAACACCATATATTTT.

This chain joins TRBV5-8 and TRBJ1-5; 7 positions agree with TRBD1. The germline V gene has CDR1 SGHTS and CDR2 YDEGEE. The CDR3 is 14 amino acids. With V trimmed by 1 base and J by 4 bases, 2 bases remained unmatched. In DNA, the CDR3 is TGTGCCAGCAGCTTGCAGGGGGGAAATCAGCCCCAGCATTTT. Translation gives CASSLQGGNQPQHF.

J is TRBJ2-7 and V is TRBV28, with TRBD2 matching over 9 bases. With 6 bases clipped from V and 5 bases from J, the junction kept 5 bases outside the gene matches. Germline CDR1 reads MDHEN; CDR2 reads SYDVKM. CDR3 size: 13 residues. CDR3 DNA sequence: TGTGCCAGCAGGCGGGGGGGCCTTGACGAGCAGTACTTC. Amino acid sequence: CASRRGGLDEQYF. Looking up the rest from reference TRBV28 and TRBJ2-7 gives the full variable domain: DVKVTQSSRYLVKRTGEKVFLECVQDMDHENMFWYRQDPGLGLRLIYFSYDVKMKEKGDIPEGYSVSREKKERFSLILESASTNQTSMYLCASRRGGLDEQYFGPGTRLTVT.

V is TRBV7-8 and J is TRBJ1-1, with D unresolved. Trimming pared 5 bases from V and 3 bases from J, leaving 10 bases between. This CDR3 comprises 13 residues. Germline CDR1 is SGHVS and CDR2 is FQNEAQ. The DNA for the CDR3 is TGTGCCAGCAGCATCAACCGGGACACTGAAGCTTTCTTT. Protein sequence: CASSINRDTEAFF.

V is TRBV3-1 (or the pseudogene TRBV3-2) and J is TRBJ1-1, with D tentatively TRBD1 (5 bases). With 4 bases removed from V and 10 bases from J, the gap between germline ends came to 16 bases. The CDR3 is 13 residues long. Germline CDR1 is LGHDT and CDR2 is YNNKEL (reference sequence). CDR3 in DNA: TGTGCCAGCAGCCCCCAGGGATCCTGGGTAGCTTTCTTT. This gives the protein CASSPQGSWVAFF.

The chain has TRBV2 and TRBJ2-5; D uncertain. Trimming removed 4 bases from V and 5 bases from J, with 11 bases in between. Germline V gene lookup returns CDR1 SNHLY and CDR2 FYNNEI. CDR3 length: 13 residues. CDR3 protein: CASSGQVEETQYF. The CDR3 DNA sequence: TGTGCCAGCAGTGGGCAGGTAGAGGAGACCCAGTACTTC.

The V and J genes are TRBV18 and TRBJ2-2, with 7 bases fitting TRBD1. Germline V gives CDR1 KGHSH, CDR2 LQKENI. After removal of 4 bases from V and 7 bases from J, the junction contained 15 bases not matched to a gene. This CDR3 region has 17 residues. This CDR3 is CASSRRNNRGGDGELFF. The CDR3 DNA follows: TGTGCCAGCTCACGAAGGAATAACAGGGGCGGAGACGGGGAGCTGTTTTTT.

The gene calls are TRBV7-9 and TRBJ2-6; no reliable D call. Germline CDR1 and CDR2: SEHNR and FQNEAQ (reference sequence). V was cut by 1 base and J by 0 bases, with 10 bases left in between. This CDR3 is built from 17 residues. In DNA, the CDR3 is TGTGCCAGCAGCTTAGACAGCCGTATCTCTGGGGCCAACGTCCTGACTTTC. Its protein product is CASSLDSRISGANVLTF.

This sequence joins TRBV2 and TRBJ2-7, with D maybe TRBD1 (6 bases). The V and J ends lost 7 bases and 3 bases respectively, with 16 bases between them. Germline CDR1 reads SNHLY; CDR2 reads FYNNEI. CDR3 length: 14 amino acids. DNA of the CDR3: TGTGCCAGCAAGCGCCAAGGGGGTGGCTACGAGCAGTACTTC. It codes for CASKRQGGGYEQYF.

This clone was observed a single time. The chain is built from TRBV5-5 and TRBJ2-2; D might be TRBD2 (5 bases). V gave up 2 bases and J gave up 0 bases, with 14 bases separating them. CDR3 length: 17 amino acids. Germline CDR1 is SGHKS and CDR2 is YYEKEE (reference sequence). The CDR3: CASSFLLLGTNTGELFF. In nucleotides, the CDR3 is TGTGCCAGCAGCTTCTTGCTACTAGGAACGAACACCGGGGAGCTGTTTTTT.

The V gene is TRBV15, the J gene TRBJ1-2, with D unresolved. V lost 5 bases to trimming and J lost 2 bases, with 12 bases between them. CDR3 length equals 14 residues. Germline loops: CDR1 LNHNV, CDR2 YYDKDF (reference sequence). The CDR3 DNA sequence: TGTGCCACCAGCTCTCGACGGGGAAACTATGGCTACACCTTC. Its translation: CATSSRRGNYGYTF.

This rearrangement joins TRBV24-1 to TRBJ2-2; tentatively, D is TRBD1 (6 bases). The V gene's germline CDR1 is KGHDR and CDR2 SFDVKD. Trimming pared 3 bases from V and 4 bases from J, leaving 14 bases between. The CDR3 has 16 amino acids. As DNA, the CDR3 is TGTGCCACCAGTGATCCTGGGGGCTTGGGCACCGGGGAGCTGTTTTTT. Amino acid sequence: CATSDPGGLGTGELFF.

The rearrangement joins TRBV11-3 to TRBJ2-7; 14 bases fit TRBD2. Germline V gene sequence: CDR1 SGHNT, CDR2 YENEEA. The J segment lost 7 bases and the V segment lost 5 bases, leaving 7 bases of the junction unmatched. The length of the CDR3 is 15 residues. As DNA, the CDR3 is TGTGCCAGCAGCAGACTAGCGGGAGGGCAGGATGAGCAGTACGTC. Protein: CASSRLAGGQDEQYV.

CDR3 protein: CASSQKGQGNTGELFF. For the CDR3, the DNA is TGTGCCAGCTCGCAAAAGGGACAGGGGAACACCGGGGAGCTGTTTTTT. The rearrangement links TRBV18 to TRBJ2-2, with TRBD1 matching over 9 bases. The CDR3 runs to 16 residues. Trimming at V came to 6 bases and at J to 1 base, leaving 6 bases not matched to a gene. Germline V gene sequence: CDR1 KGHSH, CDR2 LQKENI.

The chain couples TRBV9 to TRBJ2-1, with TRBD1 as a possible D gene (5 bases). CDR3 length: 14 residues. Germline CDR1 SGDLS, CDR2 YYNGEE. V was pared by 1 base and J by 3 bases, with 8 bases between. This chain's CDR3 is CASSVWGSYNEQFF. The CDR3 region has the DNA TGTGCCAGCAGCGTATGGGGCAGCTACAATGAGCAGTTCTTC.

This chain links TRBV6-1 with TRBJ2-7, with 9 bases identical to TRBD2. The CDR3 extends over 18 amino acids. Trimming took 1 base from V and 4 from J; bases not matched to a gene: 14. Germline loops: CDR1 MNHNS, CDR2 SASEGT. CDR3 loop: CASSEVRPSGAIYYEQYV. The CDR3 DNA reads as TGTGCCAGCAGTGAAGTCCGGCCTAGCGGGGCCATTTATTACGAGCAGTACGTC.

The J gene is TRBJ2-1, the V gene TRBV5-6; 8 nucleotides match TRBD1. After removal of 2 bases from V and 5 bases from J, the junction contained 6 bases not matched to a gene. In germline, CDR1 is SGHDT, CDR2 YYEEEE. CDR3 length equals 15 residues. The CDR3 sequence is CASSLSGGNHNEQFF. The CDR3 DNA follows: TGTGCCAGCAGCTTATCAGGGGGCAATCACAATGAGCAGTTCTTC.

This rearrangement joins TRBV30 to TRBJ2-3; TRBD2 aligns across 11 bases. The V and J ends lost 3 bases and 1 base, in that order; junction bases with no gene match: 6. This CDR3 has 16 residues. Germline CDR1 GTSNPN, CDR2 SVGIG (reference sequence). The CDR3 region is CAWREKLAGGTDTQYF. CDR3 in DNA: TGTGCCTGGAGGGAAAAACTAGCGGGAGGCACAGATACGCAGTATTTT.

The J gene is TRBJ2-1, the V gene TRBV9; TRBD2 matches at 9 bases. CDR1 and CDR2 (germline): SGDLS, YYNGEE. The J segment lost 1 base and the V segment lost 0 bases, leaving 2 bases of the junction unmatched. This CDR3 spans 16 amino acids. As DNA, the CDR3 is TGTGCCAGCAGCGTAGGGCTAGCGGGATCCTACAATGAGCAGTTCTTC. Translated: CASSVGLAGSYNEQFF.

The chain couples TRBV19 to TRBJ1-3; D is uncertain. Between the trimmed V and J ends, which lost 3 bases and 2 bases, there was a span of 11 bases. This CDR3 is 15 amino acids long. From germline, CDR1 is LNHDA and CDR2 SQIVND (reference sequence). The CDR3 sequence is CASSMTYGAGNTIYF. The CDR3 nucleotides read TGTGCCAGTAGTATGACTTATGGCGCTGGAAACACCATATATTTT. Supplemented by reference TRBV19 and TRBJ1-3, the full variable domain reads DGGITQSPKYLFRKEGQNVTLSCEQNLNHDAMYWYRQDPGQGLRLIYYSQIVNDFQKGDIAEGYSVSREKKESFPLTVTSAQKNPTAFYLCASSMTYGAGNTIYFGEGSWLTVV.

The chain has TRBV12-5 and TRBJ1-5, with 7 bases lining up with TRBD1. The length of the CDR3 is 19 residues. With V trimmed by 1 base and J by 0 bases, 12 bases remained unmatched. Germline V CDR1 and CDR2: LGHNT, FRNRAP. Here the CDR3 reads CASGLGPGTVHYSNQPQHF. DNA for the CDR3: TGTGCTAGTGGTTTGGGCCCCGGGACAGTACACTATAGCAATCAGCCCCAGCATTTT. The full variable domain, in which reference TRBV12-5 and TRBJ1-5 provide the parts outside the CDR3, is DARVTQTPRHKVTEMGQEVTMRCQPILGHNTVFWYRQTMMQGLELLAYFRNRAPLDDSGMPKDRFSAEMPDATLATLKIQPSEPRDSAVYFCASGLGPGTVHYSNQPQHFGDGTRLSIL.

The V gene is TRBV11-2, the J gene TRBJ2-1; a possible D gene is TRBD1 (5 bases). CDR1 and CDR2 (germline): SGHAT, FQNNGV. This CDR3 has 14 residues. The V and J ends lost 0 bases and 4 bases respectively, with 7 bases between them. The CDR3 region has the DNA TGTGCCAGCAGCTTAGAACAGGTATACAATGAGCAGTTCTTC. Its translation: CASSLEQVYNEQFF.

DNA of the CDR3: TGTGCCAGCAGCCCCTCAGGGGTGCATGAGCAGTTCTTC. This translates into CASSPSGVHEQFF. This chain links TRBV25-1 with TRBJ2-1, with D tentatively TRBD1 (6 bases). The length of the CDR3 is 13 residues. Germline-derived CDR1 and CDR2 are MGHDK and SYGVNS. Deletions cut 6 bases from V and 8 bases from J, with 14 bases between.

This clone was recorded a few times. The chain is built from TRBV7-9 and TRBJ1-3; D is ambiguous. V was trimmed by 2 bases and J by 0 bases, leaving 5 bases between them. This CDR3 comprises 14 residues. Germline lookup yields CDR1 SEHNR and CDR2 FQNEAQ (reference sequence). The CDR3 is CASSLRSSGNTIYF. Written as DNA, the CDR3 is TGTGCCAGCAGCTTACGTAGCTCTGGAAACACCATATATTTT.

The CDR3 sequence is CASSSKDSQETQYF. CDR3 coding DNA: TGCGCCAGCAGCTCAAAGGACAGCCAAGAGACCCAGTACTTC. The chain uses TRBV5-1 and TRBJ2-5, with a tentative D call TRBD1 (6 bases). Germline CDR1 reads SGHRS; CDR2 reads YFSETQ. Deletions cut 3 bases from V and 1 base from J, with 10 bases between. There are 14 residues in the CDR3.

V usage is TRBV4-1 and J usage is TRBJ2-2; weak D call: TRBD1 (6 bases). The V end lost 6 bases, the J end lost 5 bases, and 16 bases lay between the germline ends. In germline, CDR1 is MGHRA, CDR2 YSYEKL. This CDR3 has 15 amino acids. The chain's CDR3 is CASRLGAAGTGELFF. The CDR3 nucleotides read TGCGCCAGCAGACTGGGGGCTGCGGGTACCGGGGAGCTGTTTTTT.

This rearrangement joins TRBV3-1 (or the pseudogene TRBV3-2) to TRBJ1-1; D is uncertain. The CDR3 is made up of 13 amino acids. The germline V gene encodes CDR1 LGHDT and CDR2 YNNKEL (reference sequence). Trimming left V 1 base short and J 2 bases short, with 5 bases between. The CDR3: CASSQAFNTEAFF. CDR3 DNA sequence: TGTGCCAGCAGCCAAGCTTTTAACACTGAAGCTTTCTTT.

The V gene is TRBV5-1, the J gene TRBJ1-6; D gene uncertain. Germline CDR1 SGHRS, CDR2 YFSETQ. Trimming pared 0 bases from V and 8 bases from J, leaving 15 bases between. This CDR3 has 16 residues. CDR3 amino acids: CASSLAAAGRDSPLHF. CDR3 nucleotide sequence: TGCGCCAGCAGCTTGGCCGCGGCGGGGAGAGATTCACCCCTCCACTTT.

This chain connects TRBV18 to TRBJ2-2; D might be TRBD1 (5 bases). The germline CDR1 and CDR2 sequences are KGHSH and LQKENI. This CDR3 comprises 14 residues. V lost 3 bases to trimming and J lost 1 base, with 6 bases between them. The CDR3 region has the DNA TGTGCCAGCTCACCGCAGGGGAACACCGGGGAGCTGTTTTTT. This gives the protein CASSPQGNTGELFF.

The chain couples TRBV27 to TRBJ2-1; D unclear. This CDR3 has 15 amino acids. Germline V gene lookup returns CDR1 MNHEY and CDR2 SMNVEV (reference sequence). Trimming stripped 6 bases from V and 0 bases from J, with 12 bases between. The CDR3 nucleotides are TGTGCCAGCAGCCCGGTATACAGCTCCTACAATGAGCAGTTCTTC. Translation: CASSPVYSSYNEQFF.